This T cell receptor (beta chain) was found in a study of glioma-infiltrating T cells. TCR alpha and beta CDR3 regions were amplified from RNA using iRepertoire nested multiplex PCR. From the multiplex PCR reads, TCRdb called clonotypes with MiXCR, one entry per CDR3 protein. Found here are 160,000 or so distinct CDR3 sequences, 43% of them singletons; the top ten hold roughly 5.2%. This CDR3 comprises 17 residues. Between the trimmed V and J ends, which lost 8 bases and 3 bases, there was a span of 23 bases. In germline, CDR1 is SNHLY, CDR2 FYNNEI. The V call is TRBV2, the J call TRBJ1-5, with a possible D match to TRBD1 (5 bases). The sample consisted of glioma tissue, nonneoplastic brain tissue, or PBMCs (not recorded which). This TCR came from a human donor with low-grade glioma or glioblastoma, undergoing nonglioma brain surgery, or in good health (not recorded which). CDR3 amino acids: CASPQTEPGLNNQPQHF. The CDR3 region has the DNA TGTGCCAGCCCCCAGACCGAGCCGGGACTGAACAATCAGCCCCAGCATTTT.